A selection of T cell receptor beta chains follows, all from one sample in a study of T cells in Graves' hyperthyroidism and ophthalmopathy. MiXCR, applied by TCRdb to the multiplex PCR reads, yields one record per CDR3 protein. The table includes a few hundred thousand distinct CDR3 sequences, around 45% detected once. What was sequenced was peripheral blood or thyroid tissue (not recorded which). The source of these receptors is an adult woman with Graves' disease, either hyperthyroidism or ophthalmopathy (not recorded which). Both conserved end residues are part of each CDR3. The D gene is left open where the match is weak. Size is stated for part of the rows, as once, few or many counts, or as a class when the clone is expanded.

V gene: TRBV20-1
clone size: NA
J gene: TRBJ1-2
D gene: NA
CDR3 protein: CSAPGTMRSYGYTF
CDR3 DNA: TGCAGTGCCCCCGGGACAATGAGGTCCTATGGCTACACCTTC

V gene: TRBV20-1
clone size: NA
J gene: TRBJ2-5
D gene: NA
CDR3 protein: CSALSKRNSQQETQYF
CDR3 DNA: TGCAGTGCTCTAAGTAAGCGGAATAGTCAACAGGAGACCCAGTACTTC

V gene: TRBV2
clone size: many
J gene: TRBJ2-5
D gene: NA
CDR3 protein: CASSKTAQRGF
CDR3 DNA: TGTGCCAGCTCGAAGACGGCCCAACGGGGCTTC

V gene: TRBV11-2
clone size: many
J gene: TRBJ1-1
D gene: NA
CDR3 protein: CASSRGGLRTEAFF
CDR3 DNA: TGTGCCAGCAGCCGGGGGGGGCTACGAACTGAAGCTTTCTTT

V gene: TRBV20-1
clone size: NA
J gene: TRBJ2-6
D gene: TRBD2
CDR3 protein: CSAPISGRRLTGANVLTF
CDR3 DNA: TGCAGTGCTCCCATAAGCGGGAGGCGTCTCACCGGGGCCAACGTCCTGACTTTC

V gene: TRBV7-2
clone size: NA
J gene: TRBJ1-6
D gene: NA
CDR3 protein: CASSSLRGRNSPLHF
CDR3 DNA: TGTGCCAGCAGCTCACTCCGGGGGCGGAATTCACCCCTCCACTTT

V gene: TRBV7-9
clone size: NA
J gene: TRBJ2-6
D gene: NA
CDR3 protein: CASSHPGSGANVLTF
CDR3 DNA: TGTGCCAGCAGCCACCCGGGCTCTGGGGCCAACGTCCTGACTTTC

V gene: TRBV29-1
clone size: NA
J gene: TRBJ2-5
D gene: NA
CDR3 protein: CSVDGSGGGETQYF
CDR3 DNA: TGCAGCGTTGACGGGAGCGGAGGGGGGGAGACCCAGTACTTC

V gene: TRBV7-9
clone size: many
J gene: TRBJ2-2
D gene: NA
CDR3 protein: CASSLGAMNTGELFF
CDR3 DNA: TGTGCCAGCAGCTTAGGCGCCATGAACACCGGGGAGCTGTTTTTT

V gene: TRBV20-1
clone size: many
J gene: TRBJ1-5
D gene: NA
CDR3 protein: CSARDPAGGYSNQPQHF
CDR3 DNA: TGCAGTGCTAGAGATCCCGCGGGGGGGTATAGCAATCAGCCCCAGCATTTT

V gene: TRBV12-3/TRBV12-4
clone size: few
J gene: TRBJ2-7
D gene: NA
CDR3 protein: CASSPWDRIFEQYF
CDR3 DNA: TGTGCCAGCAGTCCCTGGGACCGGATATTCGAGCAGTACTTC

V gene: TRBV14
clone size: few
J gene: TRBJ2-3
D gene: NA
CDR3 protein: CASSPQRPSADTQYF
CDR3 DNA: TGTGCCAGCAGCCCGCAGCGACCCTCGGCAGATACGCAGTATTTT

V gene: TRBV19
clone size: many
J gene: TRBJ1-5
D gene: NA
CDR3 protein: CASSMEGYLNQPQHF
CDR3 DNA: TGTGCCAGTAGTATGGAGGGGTACCTCAATCAGCCCCAGCATTTT

V gene: TRBV5-6
clone size: many
J gene: TRBJ1-2
D gene: NA
CDR3 protein: CASSLVRQAYGYTF
CDR3 DNA: TGTGCCAGCAGCTTGGTCCGACAGGCCTATGGCTACACCTTC

V gene: TRBV28
clone size: many
J gene: TRBJ1-6
D gene: NA
CDR3 protein: CASGHRAPPLHF
CDR3 DNA: TGTGCCAGCGGTCACAGGGCCCCTCCCCTCCACTTT

V gene: TRBV20-1
clone size: many
J gene: TRBJ1-6
D gene: TRBD1
CDR3 protein: CSARRGQYNSPLHF
CDR3 DNA: TGCAGTGCTAGGCGGGGACAGTATAATTCACCCCTCCACTTT

V gene: TRBV2
clone size: NA
J gene: TRBJ2-3
D gene: TRBD1
CDR3 protein: CASSERDRPYPTDTQYF
CDR3 DNA: TGTGCCAGCAGCGAAAGGGACAGGCCGTACCCCACAGATACGCAGTATTTT

V gene: TRBV24-1
clone size: NA
J gene: TRBJ1-2
D gene: NA
CDR3 protein: CATSAGTSVNYGYTF
CDR3 DNA: TGTGCCACCAGTGCAGGGACGTCTGTGAACTATGGCTACACCTTC

V gene: TRBV24-1
clone size: NA
J gene: TRBJ2-5
D gene: TRBD2
CDR3 protein: CATSDGTSGKETQYF
CDR3 DNA: TGTGCCACCAGTGACGGGACTAGCGGGAAGGAGACCCAGTACTTC

V gene: TRBV14
clone size: once
J gene: TRBJ2-1
D gene: NA
CDR3 protein: CASSQDGRGEQFF
CDR3 DNA: TGTGCCAGCAGCCAAGATGGAAGGGGTGAGCAGTTCTTC

V gene: TRBV6-4
clone size: NA
J gene: TRBJ1-6
D gene: NA
CDR3 protein: CASRWTQAFEVFSPLHF
CDR3 DNA: TGTGCCAGCAGGTGGACTCAGGCCTTCGAAGTTTTTTCACCCCTCCACTTT

V gene: TRBV20-1
clone size: NA
J gene: TRBJ1-5
D gene: NA
CDR3 protein: CSAPKGSNQPRHF
CDR3 DNA: TGCAGTGCTCCAAAAGGCTCCAATCAGCCCCGGCATTTT

V gene: TRBV25-1
clone size: NA
J gene: TRBJ2-2
D gene: NA
CDR3 protein: CASGGPRTGELFF
CDR3 DNA: TGTGCCAGCGGGGGGCCACGGACAGGGGAGCTGTTTTTT

V gene: TRBV4-2
clone size: many
J gene: TRBJ1-1
D gene: NA
CDR3 protein: CASSPRYGEINTEAFF
CDR3 DNA: TGTGCCAGCAGTCCTAGGTACGGAGAGATAAACACTGAAGCTTTCTTT

V gene: TRBV10-1
clone size: NA
J gene: TRBJ2-3
D gene: NA
CDR3 protein: CASDTDTQYF
CDR3 DNA: TGCGCCAGTGACACAGATACGCAGTATTTT

V gene: TRBV15
clone size: many
J gene: TRBJ2-6
D gene: NA
CDR3 protein: CATSRAAGANVLTF
CDR3 DNA: TGTGCCACCAGCAGAGCAGCTGGGGCCAACGTCCTGACTTTC